Shown below are 5 T cell receptor beta chains from a single sample sequenced in a study of blood T cell repertoires in COVID-19. Assay: immunoSEQ multiplex PCR; the TCRdb copy retains only in-frame clones and omits some. Seen here are 330,000 or so clones, more than 70% observed once, and the top ten hold 0.85% to 1.3%. Sequenced sample: PBMCs or T cells enriched from blood (not recorded which). All receptors come from a woman aged 25 to 45 who had been exposed to COVID-19.

The rearrangement uses TRBV7-7 and TRBJ1-1; D possibly corresponds to TRBD1 (5 bases). V was shortened by 4 bases and J by 2 bases, with 8 bases between the two germline ends. Germline assignment: CDR1 SSHAT and CDR2 FNYEAQ (reference sequence). The CDR3 loop spans 13 amino acids. The CDR3 DNA follows: TGTGCCAGCAGCTCCGACAGAAACACTGAAGCTTTCTTT. Its protein is CASSSDRNTEAFF.

The chain recombines TRBV27 with TRBJ2-5; perhaps TRBD2 as D (5 bases). The CDR3 consists of 15 residues. Germline CDR1 is MNHEY and CDR2 is SMNVEV (reference sequence). V lost 5 bases to trimming and J lost 1 base, with 14 bases between them. The CDR3 region is CASSPRTGGQETQYF. The DNA for the CDR3 is TGTGCCAGCAGTCCCCGGACTGGAGGCCAAGAGACCCAGTACTTC.

Concerning this clone: The sample carries other DNA sequences with the same CDR3. The chain combines TRBV5-1 with TRBJ2-1, with TRBD2 matching 11 bases. V was clipped by 3 bases and J by 5 bases; unmatched bases: 4. The CDR3 is made up of 15 amino acids. The germline CDR1 and CDR2 sequences are SGHRS and YFSETQ. The CDR3 DNA reads TGCGCCAGCAGCTCTGGGACTAGCGGTCACAATGAGCAGTTCTTC. Its protein product is CASSSGTSGHNEQFF.

V is TRBV7-2 and J is TRBJ2-7, with TRBD2 identical over 7 bases. The CDR3 length is 15 residues. Germline V gene data show CDR1 as SGHTA and CDR2 as FQGNSA. The V segment lost 8 bases and the J segment 2 bases; nucleotides outside the gene matches: 12. CDR3 sequence reads: CASSIYGSGPYEQYF. CDR3 coding DNA: TGTGCCAGCTCTATTTACGGTAGCGGGCCCTACGAGCAGTACTTC.

The chain has TRBV5-6 and TRBJ2-3; D gene ambiguous. CDR1 and CDR2 (germline): SGHDT, YYEEEE. The CDR3 runs to 11 residues. V was shortened by 1 base and J by 5 bases, with 2 bases between the two germline ends. The CDR3 DNA is TGTGCCAGCAGCTTGCGAGATACGCAGTATTTT. This gives the protein CASSLRDTQYF.